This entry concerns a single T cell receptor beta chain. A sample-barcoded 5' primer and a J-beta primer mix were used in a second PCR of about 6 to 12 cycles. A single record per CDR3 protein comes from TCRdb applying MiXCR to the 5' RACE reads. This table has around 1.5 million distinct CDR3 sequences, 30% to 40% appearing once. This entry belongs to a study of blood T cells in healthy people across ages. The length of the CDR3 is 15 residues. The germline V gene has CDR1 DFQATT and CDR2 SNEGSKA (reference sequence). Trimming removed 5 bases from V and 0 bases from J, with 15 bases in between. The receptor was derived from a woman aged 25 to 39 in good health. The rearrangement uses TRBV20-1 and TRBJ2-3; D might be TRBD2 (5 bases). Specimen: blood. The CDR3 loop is CSAGVGRGSTDTQYF. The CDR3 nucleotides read TGCAGTGCTGGGGTTGGTCGAGGGAGCACAGATACGCAGTATTTT.